A selection of T cell receptor beta chains follows, all from one sample in a study of T cells of healthy individuals. Each CDR3 protein is one row after TCRdb ran MiXCR on the 5' RACE reads. Found here are tens of thousands of distinct CDR3 sequences, 3.5% to 5.5% of them singletons; the top ten hold 9.2%. The receptors stem from a human donor in good health. The CDR3 runs from the conserved cysteine through the conserved F or W. D genes are given only for firm matches. Clone size is given for some rows only: seen once, a few or many times, or a class if the clone is expanded.

V gene: TRBV7-3; J gene: TRBJ2-1; clone size: few; D gene: TRBD2; CDR3 protein: CASSRTSGSGEQFF; CDR3 DNA: TGTGCCAGCAGCCGGACTAGCGGGAGCGGCGAGCAGTTCTTC
V gene: TRBV6-1; J gene: TRBJ2-5; clone size: few; D gene: TRBD2; CDR3 protein: CASSDVSGGAETQYF; CDR3 DNA: TGTGCCAGCAGTGATGTCAGCGGGGGGGCAGAGACCCAGTACTTC
V gene: TRBV4-1; J gene: TRBJ2-5; clone size: many; D gene: -; CDR3 protein: CASSRLQGQETQYF; CDR3 DNA: TGCGCCAGCAGCCGACTACAGGGACAAGAGACCCAGTACTTC
V gene: TRBV6-6; J gene: TRBJ2-2; clone size: many; D gene: -; CDR3 protein: CASSYSGANTGELFF; CDR3 DNA: TGTGCCAGCAGTTACTCAGGGGCGAACACCGGGGAGCTGTTTTTT
V gene: TRBV7-6; J gene: TRBJ1-1; clone size: -; D gene: -; CDR3 protein: CASSRPSNTEAFF; CDR3 DNA: TGTGCCAGCAGCCGACCGTCGAACACTGAAGCTTTCTTT
V gene: TRBV11-3; J gene: TRBJ2-1; clone size: many; D gene: TRBD2; CDR3 protein: CASSSGLAGNEQFF; CDR3 DNA: TGTGCCAGCAGCTCGGGACTAGCGGGGAATGAGCAGTTCTTC
V gene: TRBV11-2; J gene: TRBJ1-6; clone size: many; D gene: TRBD1; CDR3 protein: CASSPGQGLTLHF; CDR3 DNA: TGTGCCAGCAGCCCCGGACAGGGGTTAACCCTCCACTTT
V gene: TRBV20-1; J gene: TRBJ1-2; clone size: many; D gene: -; CDR3 protein: CSARARTFGNYGYTF; CDR3 DNA: TGCAGTGCTAGAGCCCGGACTTTCGGGAACTATGGCTACACCTTC
V gene: TRBV9; J gene: TRBJ2-7; clone size: many; D gene: TRBD1; CDR3 protein: CASSAKGQSIEQYF; CDR3 DNA: TGTGCCAGCAGCGCCAAGGGACAGTCGATTGAGCAGTACTTC
V gene: TRBV20-1; J gene: TRBJ1-3; clone size: few; D gene: -; CDR3 protein: CSAPVRGMGNTIYF; CDR3 DNA: TGCAGTGCTCCGGTCCGGGGGATGGGAAACACCATATATTTT
V gene: TRBV29-1; J gene: TRBJ2-1; clone size: many; D gene: -; CDR3 protein: CSVEGEALGGYNEQFF; CDR3 DNA: TGCAGCGTTGAAGGGGAGGCCCTGGGGGGCTACAATGAGCAGTTCTTC
V gene: TRBV15; J gene: TRBJ2-5; clone size: many; D gene: -; CDR3 protein: CATSRVWLGTQYF; CDR3 DNA: TGTGCCACCAGCAGAGTATGGCTTGGGACGCAGTACTTC
V gene: TRBV2; J gene: TRBJ2-1; clone size: -; D gene: TRBD2; CDR3 protein: CASSDPKPPSGGASDEQFF; CDR3 DNA: TGTGCCAGCAGTGACCCAAAGCCCCCTAGCGGGGGGGCGAGTGATGAGCAGTTCTTC
V gene: TRBV6-6; J gene: TRBJ2-7; clone size: many; D gene: -; CDR3 protein: CASSSSRYEQYF; CDR3 DNA: TGTGCCAGCAGCTCCTCCCGCTACGAGCAGTACTTC
V gene: TRBV29-1; J gene: TRBJ1-5; clone size: -; D gene: TRBD1; CDR3 protein: CSVVYGTGWADISNQPQHF; CDR3 DNA: TGCAGCGTTGTTTACGGGACAGGGTGGGCGGATATTAGCAATCAGCCCCAGCATTTT
V gene: TRBV7-6; J gene: TRBJ1-1; clone size: many; D gene: -; CDR3 protein: CASSLGGGTEAFF; CDR3 DNA: TGTGCCAGCAGCTTGGGGGGAGGGACTGAAGCTTTCTTT
V gene: TRBV7-2; J gene: TRBJ2-3; clone size: many; D gene: -; CDR3 protein: CASSLGRGLTDTQYF; CDR3 DNA: TGTGCCAGCAGCTTAGGGCGGGGGCTCACAGATACGCAGTATTTT
V gene: TRBV7-8; J gene: TRBJ2-3; clone size: few; D gene: TRBD2; CDR3 protein: CASSLALLAGVKTQYF; CDR3 DNA: TGTGCCAGCAGCTTAGCGCTACTAGCGGGAGTTAAAACGCAGTATTTT
V gene: TRBV29-1; J gene: TRBJ2-5; clone size: many; D gene: -; CDR3 protein: CSVETLLLAETQYF; CDR3 DNA: TGCAGCGTTGAAACCCTCCTTTTGGCGGAGACCCAGTACTTC
V gene: TRBV5-6; J gene: TRBJ1-2; clone size: many; D gene: -; CDR3 protein: CASSRGLEFLVPLYGYTF; CDR3 DNA: TGTGCCAGCAGCCGCGGTTTGGAGTTCTTGGTTCCCCTCTATGGCTACACCTTC
V gene: TRBV11-2; J gene: TRBJ2-3; clone size: few; D gene: -; CDR3 protein: CASSLVAGLNTDTQYF; CDR3 DNA: TGTGCCAGCAGCTTAGTAGCTGGACTAAACACAGATACGCAGTATTTT
V gene: TRBV5-1; J gene: TRBJ2-3; clone size: -; D gene: TRBD2; CDR3 protein: CASGLAALTDTQYF; CDR3 DNA: TGCGCCAGCGGGCTAGCGGCCCTCACAGATACGCAGTATTTT
V gene: TRBV6-1; J gene: TRBJ2-7; clone size: few; D gene: -; CDR3 protein: CASRDLIGASYEQYF; CDR3 DNA: TGTGCCAGCAGAGACCTCATAGGTGCCTCCTACGAGCAGTACTTC
V gene: TRBV2; J gene: TRBJ2-1; clone size: many; D gene: TRBD1; CDR3 protein: CASSEKVRDRGNNEQFF; CDR3 DNA: TGTGCCAGCAGTGAAAAGGTTAGGGACAGGGGAAACAATGAGCAGTTCTTC